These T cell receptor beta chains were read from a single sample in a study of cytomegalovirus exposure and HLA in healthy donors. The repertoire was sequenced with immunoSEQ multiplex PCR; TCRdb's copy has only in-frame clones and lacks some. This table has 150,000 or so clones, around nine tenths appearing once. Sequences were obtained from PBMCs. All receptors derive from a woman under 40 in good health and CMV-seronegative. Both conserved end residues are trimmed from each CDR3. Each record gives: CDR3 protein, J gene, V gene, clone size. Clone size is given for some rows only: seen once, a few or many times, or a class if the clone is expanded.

CDR3aa: SVEGVSGGDPYEQY; j_gene: TRBJ2-7; v_gene: TRBV29-1; abundance: .
CDR3aa: ASTRDSDSSYNEQF; j_gene: TRBJ2-1; v_gene: TRBV5-1; abundance: .
CDR3aa: ASSTRTGGIGQPQH; j_gene: TRBJ1-5; v_gene: TRBV28; abundance: .
CDR3aa: ASGTPVSAGNTIY; j_gene: TRBJ1-3; v_gene: TRBV9; abundance: .
CDR3aa: ASSLDSSGGIYEQF; j_gene: TRBJ2-1; v_gene: TRBV5-6; abundance: .
CDR3aa: ASSPRPAGNIQY; j_gene: TRBJ2-4; v_gene: TRBV27; abundance: .
CDR3aa: ASSEGFSQPQH; j_gene: TRBJ1-5; v_gene: TRBV6-1; abundance: .
CDR3aa: ASSVLGQWYEQY; j_gene: TRBJ2-7; v_gene: TRBV19; abundance: .
CDR3aa: ASSQGNTEAF; j_gene: TRBJ1-1; v_gene: TRBV5-1; abundance: .
CDR3aa: SVEDGAGDQPQH; j_gene: TRBJ1-5; v_gene: TRBV29-1; abundance: .
CDR3aa: ASSLGLGYIQY; j_gene: TRBJ2-4; v_gene: TRBV27; abundance: .
CDR3aa: ASSSGTGRTEAF; j_gene: TRBJ1-1; v_gene: TRBV5-1; abundance: .
CDR3aa: ASSFSQPQH; j_gene: TRBJ1-5; v_gene: TRBV7-2; abundance: .
CDR3aa: ASSLGLAAPTGELF; j_gene: TRBJ2-2; v_gene: TRBV5-4; abundance: .
CDR3aa: ASSEGTNWIGANVLT; j_gene: TRBJ2-6; v_gene: TRBV2; abundance: once
CDR3aa: ASSQDAGGSYNSPLH; j_gene: TRBJ1-6; v_gene: TRBV4-1; abundance: .
CDR3aa: ASSLYPKQGAGNQPQH; j_gene: TRBJ1-5; v_gene: TRBV27; abundance: .
CDR3aa: ASSLVDSSSYEQY; j_gene: TRBJ2-7; v_gene: TRBV7-2; abundance: .
CDR3aa: ASSPNGGQLGQETQY; j_gene: TRBJ2-5; v_gene: TRBV27; abundance: .
CDR3aa: ASSLWTSITDTQY; j_gene: TRBJ2-3; v_gene: TRBV7-6; abundance: once
CDR3aa: ASSQGTGDFSTEAF; j_gene: TRBJ1-1; v_gene: TRBV4-2; abundance: .
CDR3aa: ASSEELDQPQH; j_gene: TRBJ1-5; v_gene: TRBV2; abundance: few
CDR3aa: ASSPPGYTYEQY; j_gene: TRBJ2-7; v_gene: TRBV5-8; abundance: once
CDR3aa: ASSWGDSYQETQY; j_gene: TRBJ2-5; v_gene: TRBV5-1; abundance: .
CDR3aa: ASSPGTEGDTQY; j_gene: TRBJ2-3; v_gene: TRBV5-1; abundance: .
CDR3aa: ASSLAPAGRTDTQY; j_gene: TRBJ2-3; v_gene: TRBV7-6; abundance: .
CDR3aa: ASSLVFGGNTEAF; j_gene: TRBJ1-1; v_gene: TRBV5-1; abundance: .
CDR3aa: ASSLTGPNEKLF; j_gene: TRBJ1-4; v_gene: TRBV5-1; abundance: .
CDR3aa: ASSDHWTGVGYEQY; j_gene: TRBJ2-7; v_gene: TRBV5-5; abundance: .
CDR3aa: ATSRGNYGYT; j_gene: TRBJ1-2; v_gene: TRBV30; abundance: .
CDR3aa: ASSQGRGGIETQY; j_gene: TRBJ2-5; v_gene: TRBV4-1; abundance: few
CDR3aa: ASSWTGGSYEQY; j_gene: TRBJ2-7; v_gene: TRBV7-9; abundance: .
CDR3aa: ASSVQGGSIQPQH; j_gene: TRBJ1-5; v_gene: TRBV19; abundance: once
CDR3aa: ASSAGLAGGNGDNEQF; j_gene: TRBJ2-1; v_gene: TRBV2; abundance: .
CDR3aa: ASSKDRDRFETQY; j_gene: TRBJ2-5; v_gene: TRBV5-4; abundance: .
CDR3aa: ASSFPGLAGGTDTQY; j_gene: TRBJ2-3; v_gene: TRBV5-4; abundance: .
CDR3aa: ASSPGLAGGPYNEQF; j_gene: TRBJ2-1; v_gene: TRBV4-1; abundance: .
CDR3aa: ASSLEREGTEAF; j_gene: TRBJ1-1; v_gene: TRBV5-4; abundance: .